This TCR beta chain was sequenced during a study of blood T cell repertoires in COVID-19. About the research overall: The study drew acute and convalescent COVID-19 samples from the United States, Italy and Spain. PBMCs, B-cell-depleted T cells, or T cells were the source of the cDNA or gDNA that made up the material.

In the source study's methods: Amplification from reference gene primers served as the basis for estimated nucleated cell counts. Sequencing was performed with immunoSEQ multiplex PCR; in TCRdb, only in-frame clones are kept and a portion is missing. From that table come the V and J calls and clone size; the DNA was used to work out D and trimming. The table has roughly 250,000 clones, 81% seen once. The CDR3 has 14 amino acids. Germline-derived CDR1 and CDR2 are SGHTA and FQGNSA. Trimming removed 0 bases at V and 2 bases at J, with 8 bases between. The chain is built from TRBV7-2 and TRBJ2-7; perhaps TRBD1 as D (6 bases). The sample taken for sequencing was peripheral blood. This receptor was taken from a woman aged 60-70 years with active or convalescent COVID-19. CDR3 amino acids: CASSLAKGAYEQYF. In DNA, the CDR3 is TGTGCCAGCAGCTTAGCAAAGGGGGCCTACGAGCAGTACTTC.